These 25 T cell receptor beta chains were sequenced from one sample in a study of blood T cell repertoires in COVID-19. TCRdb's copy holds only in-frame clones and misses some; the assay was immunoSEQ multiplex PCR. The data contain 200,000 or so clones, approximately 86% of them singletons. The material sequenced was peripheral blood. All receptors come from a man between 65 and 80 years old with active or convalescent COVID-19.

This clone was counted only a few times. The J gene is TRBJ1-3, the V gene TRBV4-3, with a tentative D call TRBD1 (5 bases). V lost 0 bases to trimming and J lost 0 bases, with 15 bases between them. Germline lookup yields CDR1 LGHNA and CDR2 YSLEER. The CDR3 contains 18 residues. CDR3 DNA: TGCGCCAGCAGCCAAGAGTTCCCCGACAGTTTCTCTGGAAACACCATATATTTT. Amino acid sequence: CASSQEFPDSFSGNTIYF.

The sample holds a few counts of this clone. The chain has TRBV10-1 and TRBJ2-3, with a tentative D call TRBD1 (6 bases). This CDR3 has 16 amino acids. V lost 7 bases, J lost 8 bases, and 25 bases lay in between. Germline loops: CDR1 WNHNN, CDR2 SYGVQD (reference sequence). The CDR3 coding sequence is TGCGCCAGCACCCCAACCCTTGGGACATCCAGGAGTACGCAGTATTTT. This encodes CASTPTLGTSRSTQYF.

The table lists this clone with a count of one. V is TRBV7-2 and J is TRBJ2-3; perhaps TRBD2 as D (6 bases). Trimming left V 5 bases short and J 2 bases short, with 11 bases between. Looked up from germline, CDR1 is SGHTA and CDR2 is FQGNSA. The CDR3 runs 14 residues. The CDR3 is CASSATRDTDTQYF. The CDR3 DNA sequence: TGTGCCAGCAGCGCAACGCGGGACACAGATACGCAGTATTTT.

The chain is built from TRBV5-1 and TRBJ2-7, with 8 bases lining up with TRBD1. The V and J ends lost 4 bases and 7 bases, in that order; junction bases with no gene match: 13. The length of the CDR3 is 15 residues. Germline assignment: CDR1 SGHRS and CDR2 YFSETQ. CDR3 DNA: TGCGCCAGCAGCGAGACAGGGGACCTCCGGGAGGAGCAGTACTTC. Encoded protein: CASSETGDLREEQYF.

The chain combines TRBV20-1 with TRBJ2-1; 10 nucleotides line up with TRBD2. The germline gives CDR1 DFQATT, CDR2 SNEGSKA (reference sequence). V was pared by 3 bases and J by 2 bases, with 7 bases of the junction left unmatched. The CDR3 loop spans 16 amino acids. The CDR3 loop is CSASSPLAGAYNEQFF. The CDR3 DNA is TGCAGTGCTAGTTCCCCTCTAGCGGGAGCCTACAATGAGCAGTTCTTC.

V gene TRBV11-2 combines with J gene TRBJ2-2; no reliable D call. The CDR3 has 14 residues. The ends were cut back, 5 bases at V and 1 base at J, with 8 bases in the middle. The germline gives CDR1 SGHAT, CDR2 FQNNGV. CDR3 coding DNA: TGTGCCAGCAGCCTAAATAGGAACACCGGGGAGCTGTTTTTT. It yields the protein CASSLNRNTGELFF.

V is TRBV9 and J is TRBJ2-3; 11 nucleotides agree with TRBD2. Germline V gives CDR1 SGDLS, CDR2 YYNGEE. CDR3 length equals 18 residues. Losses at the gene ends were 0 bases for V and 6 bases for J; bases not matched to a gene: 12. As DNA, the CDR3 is TGTGCCAGCAGCGTAGCTCCCCTAGCGGGGGGCCCCCACGATACGCAGTATTTT. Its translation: CASSVAPLAGGPHDTQYF.

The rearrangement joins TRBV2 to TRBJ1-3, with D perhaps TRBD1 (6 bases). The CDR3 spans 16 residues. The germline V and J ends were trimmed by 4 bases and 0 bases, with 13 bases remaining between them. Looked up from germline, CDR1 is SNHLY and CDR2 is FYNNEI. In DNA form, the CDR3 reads TGTGCCAGCAGTGGCCCAGGGGCGACCTCTGGAAACACCATATATTTT. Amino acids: CASSGPGATSGNTIYF.

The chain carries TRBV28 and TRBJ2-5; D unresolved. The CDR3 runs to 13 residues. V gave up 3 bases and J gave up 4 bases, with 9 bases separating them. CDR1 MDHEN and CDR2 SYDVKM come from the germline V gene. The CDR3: CASSLWAAETQYF. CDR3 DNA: TGTGCCAGCAGTTTGTGGGCCGCAGAGACCCAGTACTTC.

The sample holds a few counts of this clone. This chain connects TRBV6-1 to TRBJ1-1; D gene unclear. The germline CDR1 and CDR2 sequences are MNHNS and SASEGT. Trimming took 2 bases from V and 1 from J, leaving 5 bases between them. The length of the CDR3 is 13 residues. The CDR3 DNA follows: TGTGCCAGCAGTGAATCCCGGAACACTGAAGCTTTCTTT. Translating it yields CASSESRNTEAFF.

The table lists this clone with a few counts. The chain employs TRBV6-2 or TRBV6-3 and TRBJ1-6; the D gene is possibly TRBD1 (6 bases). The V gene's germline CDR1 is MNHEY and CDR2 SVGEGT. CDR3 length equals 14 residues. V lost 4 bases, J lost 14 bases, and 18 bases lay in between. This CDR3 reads CASSWQGRNEALHF. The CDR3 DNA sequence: TGTGCCAGCAGTTGGCAGGGGCGCAACGAGGCCCTCCACTTT.

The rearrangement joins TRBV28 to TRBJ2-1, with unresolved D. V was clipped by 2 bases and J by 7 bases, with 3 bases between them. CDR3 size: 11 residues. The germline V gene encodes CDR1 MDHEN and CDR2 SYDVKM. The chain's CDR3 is CASSLLNEQFF. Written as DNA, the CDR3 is TGTGCCAGCAGTTTACTAAATGAGCAGTTCTTC.

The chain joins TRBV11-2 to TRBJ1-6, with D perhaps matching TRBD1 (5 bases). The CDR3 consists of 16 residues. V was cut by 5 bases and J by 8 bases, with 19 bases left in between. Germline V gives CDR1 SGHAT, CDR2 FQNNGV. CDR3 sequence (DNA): TGTGCCAGCAGCCCCCTGCGGGACCCGGGGCATTCACCCCTCCACTTT. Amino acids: CASSPLRDPGHSPLHF.

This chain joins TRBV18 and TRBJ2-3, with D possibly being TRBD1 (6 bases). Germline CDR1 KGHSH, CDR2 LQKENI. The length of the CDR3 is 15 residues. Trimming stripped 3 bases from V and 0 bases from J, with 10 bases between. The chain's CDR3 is CASSPGAGSTDTQYF. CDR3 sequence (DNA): TGTGCCAGCTCACCGGGGGCTGGTAGCACAGATACGCAGTATTTT.

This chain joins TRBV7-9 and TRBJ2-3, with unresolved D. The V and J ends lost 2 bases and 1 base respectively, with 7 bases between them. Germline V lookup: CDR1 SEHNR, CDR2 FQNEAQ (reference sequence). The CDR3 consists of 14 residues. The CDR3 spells CASSLSVRTDTQYF. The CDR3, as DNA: TGTGCCAGCAGCTTATCGGTTCGCACAGATACGCAGTATTTT. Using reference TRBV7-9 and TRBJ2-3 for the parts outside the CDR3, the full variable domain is DTGVSQNPRHKITKRGQNVTFRCDPISEHNRLYWYRQTLGQGPEFLTYFQNEAQLEKSRLLSDRFSAERPKGSFSTLEIQRTEQGDSAMYLCASSLSVRTDTQYFGPGTRLTVL.

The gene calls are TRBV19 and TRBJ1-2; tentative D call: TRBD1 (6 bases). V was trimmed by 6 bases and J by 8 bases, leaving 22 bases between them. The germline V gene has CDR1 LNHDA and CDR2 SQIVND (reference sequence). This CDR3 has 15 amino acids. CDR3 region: CASRAFRDRTRGYTF. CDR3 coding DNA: TGTGCCAGTAGAGCCTTTCGAGACAGGACGAGAGGCTACACCTTC.

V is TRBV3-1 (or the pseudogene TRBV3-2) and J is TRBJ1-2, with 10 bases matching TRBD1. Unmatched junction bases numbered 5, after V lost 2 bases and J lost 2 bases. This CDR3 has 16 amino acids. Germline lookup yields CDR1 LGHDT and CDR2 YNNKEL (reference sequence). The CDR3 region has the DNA TGTGCCAGCAGCCAACGGGACAGGGGCTGGAACTATGGCTACACCTTC. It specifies CASSQRDRGWNYGYTF.

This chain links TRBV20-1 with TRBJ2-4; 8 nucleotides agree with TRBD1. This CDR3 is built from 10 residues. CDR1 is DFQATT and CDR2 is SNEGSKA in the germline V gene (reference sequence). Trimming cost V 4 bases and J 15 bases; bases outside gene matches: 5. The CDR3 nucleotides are TGCAGTGCTACTGGGGGACAGGCGTACTTC. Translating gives CSATGGQAYF.

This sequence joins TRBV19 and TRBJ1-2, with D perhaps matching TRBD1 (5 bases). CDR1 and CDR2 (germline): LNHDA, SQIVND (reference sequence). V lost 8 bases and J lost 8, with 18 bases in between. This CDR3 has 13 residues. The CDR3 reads CASGDSLMKGYTF. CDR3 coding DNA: TGTGCCAGTGGTGACAGCCTAATGAAGGGCTACACCTTC. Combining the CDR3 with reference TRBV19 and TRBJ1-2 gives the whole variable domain DGGITQSPKYLFRKEGQNVTLSCEQNLNHDAMYWYRQDPGQGLRLIYYSQIVNDFQKGDIAEGYSVSREKKESFPLTVTSAQKNPTAFYLCASGDSLMKGYTFGSGTRLTVV.

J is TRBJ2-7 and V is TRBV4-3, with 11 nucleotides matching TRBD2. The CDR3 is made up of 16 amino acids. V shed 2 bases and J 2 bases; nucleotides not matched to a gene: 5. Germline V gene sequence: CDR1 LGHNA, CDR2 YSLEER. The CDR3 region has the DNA TGCGCCAGCAGCCAACGGCTAGCGGGGGGAACCTACGAGCAGTACTTC. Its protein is CASSQRLAGGTYEQYF.

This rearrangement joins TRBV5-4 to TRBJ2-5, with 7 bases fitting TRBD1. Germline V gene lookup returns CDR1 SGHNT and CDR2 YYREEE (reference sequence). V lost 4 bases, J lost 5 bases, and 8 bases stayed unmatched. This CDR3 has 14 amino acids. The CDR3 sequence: CASSRDTGVETQYF. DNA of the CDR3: TGTGCCAGCAGCCGCGACACAGGGGTTGAGACCCAGTACTTC.

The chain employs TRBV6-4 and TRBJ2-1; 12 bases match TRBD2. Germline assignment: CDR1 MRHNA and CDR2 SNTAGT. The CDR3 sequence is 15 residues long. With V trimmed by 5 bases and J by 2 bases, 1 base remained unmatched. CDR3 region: CASSSSGGAYNEQFF. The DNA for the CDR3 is TGTGCCAGCAGTTCTAGCGGGGGGGCCTACAATGAGCAGTTCTTC.

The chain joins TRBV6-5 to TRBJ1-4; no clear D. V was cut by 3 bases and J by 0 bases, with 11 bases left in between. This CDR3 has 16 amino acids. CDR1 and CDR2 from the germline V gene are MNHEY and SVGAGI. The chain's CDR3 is CASSYGQFTTNEKLFF. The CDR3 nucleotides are TGTGCCAGCAGTTATGGCCAGTTTACAACTAATGAAAAACTGTTTTTT.

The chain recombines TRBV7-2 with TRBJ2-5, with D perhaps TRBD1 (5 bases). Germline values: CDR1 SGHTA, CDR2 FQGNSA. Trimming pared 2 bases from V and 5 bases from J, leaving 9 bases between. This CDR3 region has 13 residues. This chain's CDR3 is CASSLPGLETQYF. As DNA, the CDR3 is TGTGCCAGCAGCTTACCAGGGTTGGAGACCCAGTACTTC.

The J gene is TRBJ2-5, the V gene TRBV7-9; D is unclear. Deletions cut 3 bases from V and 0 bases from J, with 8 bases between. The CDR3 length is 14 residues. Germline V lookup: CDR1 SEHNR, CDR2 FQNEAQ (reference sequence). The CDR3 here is CASSFLANQETQYF. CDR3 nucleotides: TGTGCCAGCAGCTTCCTCGCGAACCAAGAGACCCAGTACTTC. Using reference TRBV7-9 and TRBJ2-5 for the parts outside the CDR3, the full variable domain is DTGVSQNPRHKITKRGQNVTFRCDPISEHNRLYWYRQTLGQGPEFLTYFQNEAQLEKSRLLSDRFSAERPKGSFSTLEIQRTEQGDSAMYLCASSFLANQETQYFGPGTRLLVL.